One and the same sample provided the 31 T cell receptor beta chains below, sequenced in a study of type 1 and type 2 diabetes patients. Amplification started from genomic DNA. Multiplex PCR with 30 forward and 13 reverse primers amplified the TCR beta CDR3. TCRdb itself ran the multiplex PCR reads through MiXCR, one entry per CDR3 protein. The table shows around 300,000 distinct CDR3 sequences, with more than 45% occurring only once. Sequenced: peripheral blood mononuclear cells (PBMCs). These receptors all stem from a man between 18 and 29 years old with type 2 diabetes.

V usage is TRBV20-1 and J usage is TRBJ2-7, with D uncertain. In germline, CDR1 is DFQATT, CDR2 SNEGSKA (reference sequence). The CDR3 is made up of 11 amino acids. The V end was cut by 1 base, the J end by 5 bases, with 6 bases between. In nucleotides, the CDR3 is TGCAGTGCTAGAGGGGAACACGAGCAGTACTTC. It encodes CSARGEHEQYF.

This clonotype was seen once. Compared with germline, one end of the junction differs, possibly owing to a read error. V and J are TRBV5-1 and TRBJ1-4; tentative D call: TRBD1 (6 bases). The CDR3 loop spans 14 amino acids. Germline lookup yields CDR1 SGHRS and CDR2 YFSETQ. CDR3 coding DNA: TGTGCCAGCAGCACAACAGGGTACGGCGAAAAACTGTTTTTT. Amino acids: CASSTTGYGEKLFF.

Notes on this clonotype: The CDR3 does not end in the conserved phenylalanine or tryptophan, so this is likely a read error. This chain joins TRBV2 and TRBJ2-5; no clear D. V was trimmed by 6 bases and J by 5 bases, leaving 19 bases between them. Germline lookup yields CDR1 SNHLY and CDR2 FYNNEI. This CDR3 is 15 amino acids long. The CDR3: CASSLGWLGGETQYS. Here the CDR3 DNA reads TGTGCCAGCAGCTTAGGATGGTTAGGTGGGGAGACCCAGTACTCC.

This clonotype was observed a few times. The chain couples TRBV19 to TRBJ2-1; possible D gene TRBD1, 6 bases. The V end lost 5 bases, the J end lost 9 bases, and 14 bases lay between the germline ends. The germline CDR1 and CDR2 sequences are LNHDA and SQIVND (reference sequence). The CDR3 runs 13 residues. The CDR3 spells CASSHRDRSEQFF. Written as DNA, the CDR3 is TGTGCCAGTAGTCACCGTGACAGGAGTGAGCAGTTCTTC.

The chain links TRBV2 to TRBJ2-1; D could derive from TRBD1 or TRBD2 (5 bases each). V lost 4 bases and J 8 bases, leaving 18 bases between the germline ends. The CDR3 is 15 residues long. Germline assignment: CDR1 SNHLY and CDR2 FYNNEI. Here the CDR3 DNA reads TGTGCCAGCAGTGGATCCTCCACCCGGGGCGATGAGCAGTTCTTC. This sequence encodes CASSGSSTRGDEQFF.

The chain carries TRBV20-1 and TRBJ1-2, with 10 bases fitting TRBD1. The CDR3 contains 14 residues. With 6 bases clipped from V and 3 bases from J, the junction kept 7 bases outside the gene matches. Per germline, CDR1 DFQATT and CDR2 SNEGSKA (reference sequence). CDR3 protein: CSAFGTGDHYGYTF. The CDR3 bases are TGCAGTGCCTTCGGGACAGGGGATCACTATGGCTACACCTTC.

DNA for the CDR3: TGCAGTGCTAGAGATCACGGCGGCTACGAGCAGTACTTC. It yields the protein CSARDHGGYEQYF. This sequence joins TRBV20-1 and TRBJ2-7; D unresolved. V lost 0 bases and J 3 bases, leaving 9 bases between the germline ends. Germline V gene lookup returns CDR1 DFQATT and CDR2 SNEGSKA (reference sequence). The CDR3 extends over 13 amino acids.

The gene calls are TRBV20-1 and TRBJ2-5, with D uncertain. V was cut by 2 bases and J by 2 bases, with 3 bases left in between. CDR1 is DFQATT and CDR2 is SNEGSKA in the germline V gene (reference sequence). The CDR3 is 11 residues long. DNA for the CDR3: TGCAGTGCTAGACCTCAAGAGACCCAGTACTTC. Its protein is CSARPQETQYF.

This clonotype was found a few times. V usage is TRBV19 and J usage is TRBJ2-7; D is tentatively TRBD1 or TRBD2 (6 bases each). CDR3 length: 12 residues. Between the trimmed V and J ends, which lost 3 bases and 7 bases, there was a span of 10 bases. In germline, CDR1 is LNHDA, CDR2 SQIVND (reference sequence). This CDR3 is CASSIGGGEQYF. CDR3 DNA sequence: TGTGCCAGTAGTATCGGGGGCGGGGAGCAGTACTTC.

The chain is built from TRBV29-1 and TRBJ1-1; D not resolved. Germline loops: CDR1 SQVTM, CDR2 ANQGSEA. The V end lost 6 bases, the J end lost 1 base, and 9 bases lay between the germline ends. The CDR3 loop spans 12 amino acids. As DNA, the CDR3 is TGCAGCGTCCGACATGAGAACACTGAAGCTTTCTTT. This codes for CSVRHENTEAFF.

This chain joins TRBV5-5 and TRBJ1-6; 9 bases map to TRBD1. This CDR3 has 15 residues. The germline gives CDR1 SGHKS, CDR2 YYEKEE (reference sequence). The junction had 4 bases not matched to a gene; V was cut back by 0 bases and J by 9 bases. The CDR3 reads CASSLGGTGFSPLHF. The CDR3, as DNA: TGTGCCAGCAGCTTGGGAGGGACAGGGTTTTCACCCCTCCACTTT. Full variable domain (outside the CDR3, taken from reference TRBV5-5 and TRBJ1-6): DAGVTQSPTHLIKTRGQQVTLRCSPISGHKSVSWYQQVLGQGPQFIFQYYEKEERGRGNFPDRFSARQFPNYSSELNVNALLLGDSALYLCASSLGGTGFSPLHFGNGTRLTVT.

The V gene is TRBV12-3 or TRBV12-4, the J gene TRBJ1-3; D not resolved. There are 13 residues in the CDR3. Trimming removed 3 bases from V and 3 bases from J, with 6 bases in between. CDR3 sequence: CASSFSVGNTIYF. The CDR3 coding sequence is TGTGCCAGCAGTTTTTCTGTTGGAAACACCATATATTTT.

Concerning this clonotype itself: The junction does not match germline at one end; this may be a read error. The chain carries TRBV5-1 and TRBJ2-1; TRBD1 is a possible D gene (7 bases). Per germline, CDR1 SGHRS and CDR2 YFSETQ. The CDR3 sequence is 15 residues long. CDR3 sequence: CAGSLGGTEYNEQFF. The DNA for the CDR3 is TGCGCCGGCAGCTTGGGCGGGACAGAATACAATGAGCAGTTCTTC.

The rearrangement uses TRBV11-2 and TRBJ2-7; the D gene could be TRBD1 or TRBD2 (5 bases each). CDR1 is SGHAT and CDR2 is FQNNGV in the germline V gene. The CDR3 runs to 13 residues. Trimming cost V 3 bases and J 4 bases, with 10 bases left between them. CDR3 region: CASSLRGMYEQYF. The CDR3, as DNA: TGTGCCAGCAGCTTGAGGGGAATGTACGAGCAGTACTTC.

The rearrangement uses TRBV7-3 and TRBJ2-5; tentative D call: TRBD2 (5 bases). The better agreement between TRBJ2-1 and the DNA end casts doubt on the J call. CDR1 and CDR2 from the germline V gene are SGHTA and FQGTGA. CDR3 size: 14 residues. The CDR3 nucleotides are TGTGCCAGCAGCTTAAGTGGCGGGTTGGCTGAGCAGTTCTTC. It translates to CASSLSGGLAEQFF.

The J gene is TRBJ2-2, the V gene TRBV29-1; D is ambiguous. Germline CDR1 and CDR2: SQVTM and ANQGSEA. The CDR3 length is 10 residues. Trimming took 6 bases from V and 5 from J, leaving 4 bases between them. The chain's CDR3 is CSVFTGELFF. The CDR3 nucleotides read TGCAGCGTATTTACCGGGGAGCTGTTTTTT.

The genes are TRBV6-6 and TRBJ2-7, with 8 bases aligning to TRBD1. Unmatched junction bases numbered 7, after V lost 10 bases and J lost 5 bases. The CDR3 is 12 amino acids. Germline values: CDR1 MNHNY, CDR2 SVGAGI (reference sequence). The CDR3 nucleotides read TGTGCCACAGGGGGCCTGTCCCACGAGCAGTACTTC. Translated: CATGGLSHEQYF.

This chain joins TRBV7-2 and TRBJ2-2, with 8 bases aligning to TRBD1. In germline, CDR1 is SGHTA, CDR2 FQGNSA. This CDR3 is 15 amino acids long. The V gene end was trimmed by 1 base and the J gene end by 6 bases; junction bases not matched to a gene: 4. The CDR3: CASSLERTGPGELFF. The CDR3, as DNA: TGTGCCAGCAGCTTAGAGAGGACAGGGCCCGGGGAGCTGTTTTTT.

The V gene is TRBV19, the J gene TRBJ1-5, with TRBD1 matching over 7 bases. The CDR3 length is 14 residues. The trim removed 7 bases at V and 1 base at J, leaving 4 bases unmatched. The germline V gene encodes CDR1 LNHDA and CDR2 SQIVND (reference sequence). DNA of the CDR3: TGTGCCAGTAACGGCAGGGGGAGCAATCAGCCCCAGCATTTT. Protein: CASNGRGSNQPQHF.

The CDR3 spells CAWSFRDRVFNEQFF. CDR3 nucleotides: TGTGCCTGGAGTTTCCGGGACAGGGTATTCAATGAGCAGTTCTTC. The chain uses TRBV30 and TRBJ2-1; 9 bases are shared with TRBD1. The CDR3 contains 15 residues. CDR1 GTSNPN and CDR2 SVGIG come from the germline V gene (reference sequence). With V trimmed by 2 bases and J by 6 bases, 8 bases remained unmatched.

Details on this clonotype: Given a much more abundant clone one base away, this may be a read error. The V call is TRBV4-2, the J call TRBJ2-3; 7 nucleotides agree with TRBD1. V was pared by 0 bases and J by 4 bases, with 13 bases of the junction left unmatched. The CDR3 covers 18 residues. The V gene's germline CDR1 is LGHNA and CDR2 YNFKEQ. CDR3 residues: CASSQDSRSEGAADTQYF. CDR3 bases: TGTGCCAGCAGCCAAGATAGTCGGTCTGAGGGGGCGGCAGATACGCAGTATTTT.

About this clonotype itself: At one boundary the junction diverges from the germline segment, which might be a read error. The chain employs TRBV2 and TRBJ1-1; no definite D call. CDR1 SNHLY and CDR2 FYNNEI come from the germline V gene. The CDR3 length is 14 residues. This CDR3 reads CATLGRYPNTKAFF. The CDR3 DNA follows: TGTGCCACCCTAGGACGGTACCCGAACACTAAAGCTTTCTTT.

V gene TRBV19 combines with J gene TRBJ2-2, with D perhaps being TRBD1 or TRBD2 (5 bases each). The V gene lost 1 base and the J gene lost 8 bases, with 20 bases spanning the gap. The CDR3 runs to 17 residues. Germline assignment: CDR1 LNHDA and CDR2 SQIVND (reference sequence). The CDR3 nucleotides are TGTGCCAGTAGTATAGTTTACCCCGGGACGCAAAAGGGGGAGCTGTTTTTT. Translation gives CASSIVYPGTQKGELFF.

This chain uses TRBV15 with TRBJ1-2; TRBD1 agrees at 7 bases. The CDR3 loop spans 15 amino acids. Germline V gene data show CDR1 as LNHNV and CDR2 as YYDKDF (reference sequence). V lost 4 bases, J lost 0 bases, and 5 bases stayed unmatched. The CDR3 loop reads CATSNDREANYGYTF. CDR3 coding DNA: TGTGCCACCAGCAACGACAGGGAAGCTAACTATGGCTACACCTTC.

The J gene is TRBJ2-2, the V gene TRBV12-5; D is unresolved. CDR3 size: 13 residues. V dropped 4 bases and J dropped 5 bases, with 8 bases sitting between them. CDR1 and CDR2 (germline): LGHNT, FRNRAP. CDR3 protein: CASGSPRTGELFF. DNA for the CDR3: TGTGCTAGTGGTTCCCCTCGAACCGGGGAGCTGTTTTTT.

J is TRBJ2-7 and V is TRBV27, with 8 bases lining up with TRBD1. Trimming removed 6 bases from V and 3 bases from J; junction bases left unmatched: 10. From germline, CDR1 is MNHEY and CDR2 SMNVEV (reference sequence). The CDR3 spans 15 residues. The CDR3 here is CASSPQGARRYEQYF. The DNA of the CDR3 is TGTGCCAGCAGCCCGCAGGGGGCAAGGCGCTACGAGCAGTACTTC.

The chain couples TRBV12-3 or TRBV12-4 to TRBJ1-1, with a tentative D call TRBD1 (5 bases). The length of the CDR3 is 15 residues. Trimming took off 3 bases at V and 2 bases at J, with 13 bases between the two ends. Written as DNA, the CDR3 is TGTGCCAGCAGTTTCCAAGGGACGGCCAACACTGAAGCTTTCTTT. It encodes CASSFQGTANTEAFF.

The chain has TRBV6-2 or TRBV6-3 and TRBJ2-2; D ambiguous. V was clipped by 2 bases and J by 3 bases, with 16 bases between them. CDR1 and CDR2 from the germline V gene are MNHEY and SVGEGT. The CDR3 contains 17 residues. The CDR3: CASSYRSIAGDTGELFF. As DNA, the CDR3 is TGTGCCAGCAGTTACAGGTCAATAGCTGGTGACACCGGGGAGCTGTTTTTT.

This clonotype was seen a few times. CDR3 in amino acids: CASSLVNLGVMNTEAFF. DNA for the CDR3: TGTGCCAGCAGCTTAGTAAATTTAGGGGTTATGAACACTGAAGCTTTCTTT. The rearrangement uses TRBV7-2 and TRBJ1-1; D is perhaps TRBD1 (5 bases). V lost 1 base, J lost 0 bases, and 15 bases lay in between. The CDR3 sequence is 17 residues long. CDR1 SGHTA and CDR2 FQGNSA come from the germline V gene.

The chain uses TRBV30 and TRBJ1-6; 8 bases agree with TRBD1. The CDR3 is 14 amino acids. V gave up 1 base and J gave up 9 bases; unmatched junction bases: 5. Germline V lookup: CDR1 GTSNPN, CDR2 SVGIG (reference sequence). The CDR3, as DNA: TGTGCCTGGAGTGCTACAGGGGGTGGTTCACCCCTCCACTTT. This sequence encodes CAWSATGGGSPLHF.

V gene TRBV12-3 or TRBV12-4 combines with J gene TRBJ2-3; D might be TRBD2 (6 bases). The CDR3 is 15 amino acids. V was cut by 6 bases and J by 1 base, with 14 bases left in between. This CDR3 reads CASSARASGTDTQYF. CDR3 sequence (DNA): TGTGCCAGCAGCGCCCGAGCTAGCGGCACAGATACGCAGTATTTT.